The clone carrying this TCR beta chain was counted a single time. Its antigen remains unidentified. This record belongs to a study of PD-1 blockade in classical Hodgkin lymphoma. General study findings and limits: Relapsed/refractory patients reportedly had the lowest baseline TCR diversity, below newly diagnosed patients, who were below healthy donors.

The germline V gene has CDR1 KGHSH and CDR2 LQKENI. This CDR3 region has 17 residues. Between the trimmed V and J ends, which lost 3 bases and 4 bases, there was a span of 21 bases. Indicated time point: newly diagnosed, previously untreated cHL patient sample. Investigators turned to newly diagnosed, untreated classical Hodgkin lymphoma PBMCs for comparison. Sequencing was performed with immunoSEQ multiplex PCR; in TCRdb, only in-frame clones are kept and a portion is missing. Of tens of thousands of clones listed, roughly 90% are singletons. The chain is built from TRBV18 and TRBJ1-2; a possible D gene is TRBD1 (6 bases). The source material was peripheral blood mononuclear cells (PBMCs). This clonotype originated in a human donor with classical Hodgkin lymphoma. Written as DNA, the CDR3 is TGTGCCAGCTCACCGAATATAAAAACAGGGATGGGCTATGGCTACACCTTC. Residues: CASSPNIKTGMGYGYTF.